The clone carrying this T cell receptor beta chain was found many times. The antigen is unknown. At one end, the junction sequence differs from germline, possibly due to a read error. TCRdb recomputed calls from the 5' RACE reads with MiXCR, one row per CDR3 protein. Altogether about 60,000 distinct CDR3 sequences are present, over 5% being singletons, with the ten largest covering 6% to 7%. This CDR3 spans 13 amino acids. Germline CDR1 reads SSHAT; CDR2 reads FNYEAQ (reference sequence). This sample stems from a study of early T cells in non-severe SARS-CoV-2 infection. Study information: Investigators sequenced bulk RNA drawn from unsorted whole blood, and chains remained unpaired.

Broader study findings: The study's VDJdb matching favored anti-spike CD8 responses and missed private and CD4 specificities.

Sequencing was done on a sample of whole blood. The chain uses TRBV7-7 and TRBJ1-1; D is undetermined. This TCR was recovered from an adult who was a healthcare worker with PCR-confirmed SARS-CoV-2 infection or an uninfected control (not recorded which). The CDR3 nucleotides are TGTGCTAGCAGCAGAGACCATGGCACTGAAGCTTTCTTT. This sequence encodes CASSRDHGTEAFF. Together with reference TRBV7-7 and TRBJ1-1, the CDR3 gives the full variable domain: GAGVSQSPRYKVTKRGQDVTLRCDPISSHATLYWYQQALGQGPEFLTYFNYEAQPDKSGLPSDRFSAERPEGSISTLTIQRTEQRDSAMYRCASSRDHGTEAFFGQGTRLTVV.